This T cell receptor (beta chain) was observed in a study of OX40 agonist ivuxolimab in advanced cancers. Study results and caveats: In the 0.1-3.0 mg/kg groups, partial responders showed among the lowest expansion.

Libraries were prepared by immunoSEQ multiplex PCR; TCRdb keeps only in-frame clonotypes and omits some of them. The repertoire holds roughly 150,000 clones, with roughly 94% as singletons. About this clone itself: What it recognizes is unknown.

V dropped 4 bases and J dropped 3; count of bases not matched to a gene: 9. Germline V CDR1 and CDR2: KGHSH, LQKENI. CDR3 length: 16 residues. The chain uses TRBV18 and TRBJ2-7; 10 positions agree with TRBD2. The sequence derives from an adult with an advanced solid tumor such as melanoma, head and neck, liver or kidney cancer. The input for sequencing was CD4+ or CD8+ T cells sorted from blood, taken in a trial of the OX40 agonist ivuxolimab. CDR3 in DNA: TGTGCCAGCTCACATCCCGGCACTAGCGGGATCTACGAGCAGTACTTC. As protein: CASSHPGTSGIYEQYF. Looking up the rest from reference TRBV18 and TRBJ2-7 gives the full variable domain: NAGVMQNPRHLVRRRGQEARLRCSPMKGHSHVYWYRQLPEEGLKFMVYLQKENIIDESGMPKERFSAEFPKEGPSILRIQQVVRGDSAAYFCASSHPGTSGIYEQYFGPGTRLTVT.